This T cell receptor (beta chain) came from a study of T cell responses to AZD1222 COVID-19 vaccine. Note on this clone: Antigen specificity is unknown.

V was cut by 9 bases and J by 0 bases, with 13 bases left in between. The CDR3 extends over 14 amino acids. CDR1 and CDR2 from the germline V gene are LNHNV and YYDKDF (reference sequence). Method: immunoSEQ multiplex PCR; TCRdb's copy keeps in-frame clones and lacks some. The sample records approximately 67,000 clones, roughly 90% being singletons. Study conclusions and caveats: Nearly half of spike-specific TCRs reportedly target unmutated variant regions. Clonal diversity may have been underestimated, and the donors were mostly white British, with more females than males.

The gene calls are TRBV15 and TRBJ2-3; maybe TRBD1 (5 bases). Sequenced material: peripheral blood, taken on day 0 of AZD1222 vaccination. The TCR was taken from an adult in good health. CDR3 nucleotides: TGTGCCACTTCAGGGTCAACTAGCACAGATACGCAGTATTTT. It specifies CATSGSTSTDTQYF. Full variable domain (missing parts from reference TRBV15 and TRBJ2-3): DAMVIQNPRYQVTQFGKPVTLSCSQTLNHNVMYWYQQKSSQAPKLLFHYYDKDFNNEADTPDNFQSRRPNTSFCFLDIRSPGLGDTAMYLCATSGSTSTDTQYFGPGTRLTVL.